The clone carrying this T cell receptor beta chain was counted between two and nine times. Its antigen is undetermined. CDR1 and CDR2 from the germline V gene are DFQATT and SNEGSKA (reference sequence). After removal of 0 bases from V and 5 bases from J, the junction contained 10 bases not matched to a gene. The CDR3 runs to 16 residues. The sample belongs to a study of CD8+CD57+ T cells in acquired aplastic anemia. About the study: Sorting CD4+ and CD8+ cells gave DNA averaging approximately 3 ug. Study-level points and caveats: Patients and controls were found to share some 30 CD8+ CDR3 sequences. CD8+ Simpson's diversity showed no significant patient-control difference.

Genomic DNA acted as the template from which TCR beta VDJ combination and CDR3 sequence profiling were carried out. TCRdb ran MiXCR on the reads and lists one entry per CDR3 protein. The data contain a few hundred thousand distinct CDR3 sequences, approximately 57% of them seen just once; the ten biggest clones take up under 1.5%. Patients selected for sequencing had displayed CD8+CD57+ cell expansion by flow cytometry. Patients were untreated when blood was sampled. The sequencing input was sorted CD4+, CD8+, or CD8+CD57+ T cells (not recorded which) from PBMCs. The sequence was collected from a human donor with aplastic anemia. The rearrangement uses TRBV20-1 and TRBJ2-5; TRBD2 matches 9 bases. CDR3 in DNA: TGCAGTGCTAGAGATCGTTTCAGGACTAGCGTGGAGACCCAGTACTTC. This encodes CSARDRFRTSVETQYF.